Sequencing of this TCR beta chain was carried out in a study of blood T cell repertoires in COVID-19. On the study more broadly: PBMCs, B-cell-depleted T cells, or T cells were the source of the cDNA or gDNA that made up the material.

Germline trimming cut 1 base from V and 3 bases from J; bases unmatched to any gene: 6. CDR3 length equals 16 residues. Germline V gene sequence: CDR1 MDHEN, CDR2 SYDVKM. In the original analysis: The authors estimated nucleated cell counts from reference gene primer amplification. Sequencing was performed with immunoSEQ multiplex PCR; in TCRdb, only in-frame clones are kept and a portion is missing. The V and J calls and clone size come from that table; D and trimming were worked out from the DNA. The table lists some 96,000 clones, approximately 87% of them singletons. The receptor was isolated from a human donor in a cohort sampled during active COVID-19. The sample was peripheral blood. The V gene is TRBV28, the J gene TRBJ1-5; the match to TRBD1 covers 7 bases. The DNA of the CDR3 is TGTGCCAGCAGTTTATTCAGGACAGGACACAATCAGCCCCAGCATTTT. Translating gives CASSLFRTGHNQPQHF. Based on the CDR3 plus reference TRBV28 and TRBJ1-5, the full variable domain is DVKVTQSSRYLVKRTGEKVFLECVQDMDHENMFWYRQDPGLGLRLIYFSYDVKMKEKGDIPEGYSVSREKKERFSLILESASTNQTSMYLCASSLFRTGHNQPQHFGDGTRLSIL.